This T cell receptor (beta chain) was identified in a study of shared clonotypes between healthy human individuals. Germline V gives CDR1 SNHLY, CDR2 FYNNEI. This CDR3 contains 11 residues. V dropped 5 bases and J dropped 13 bases, with 12 bases sitting between them. Replicate PCRs were loaded with around 0.3 ug DNA from unsorted PBMC, about 32,000 T cell genomes. Profiling relied on immunoSEQ multiplex PCR, and the TCRdb table lists in-frame clones only, not all of them. Of around 500,000 clones listed, approximately 79% are singletons. The chain has TRBV2 and TRBJ2-1; D possibly corresponds to TRBD1 (6 bases). Sequenced input: PBMCs. This TCR came from a woman aged 40-49 years in good health. Some clones in this sample may be carry-over from other donors' samples. CDR3 amino acids: CASSIRDNQFF. CDR3 DNA: TGTGCCAGCAGTATCCGGGACAATCAGTTCTTC. Variable domain in full (rest from reference TRBV2 and TRBJ2-1): EPEVTQTPSHQVTQMGQEVILRCVPISNHLYFYWYRQILGQKVEFLVSFYNNEISEKSEIFDDQFSVERPDGSNFTLKIRSTKLEDSAMYFCASSIRDNQFFGPGTRLTVL.